Below are 27 T cell receptor beta chains sequenced from a single sample in a study of CD8 T cells in Susac syndrome. Random hexamers served to reverse transcribe roughly 0.45 to 1 ug RNA. Using its own MiXCR run on the immunoSEQ multiplex PCR reads, TCRdb lists one record per CDR3 protein. The sample records 150,000 to 200,000 distinct CDR3 sequences, just over 90% being singletons. Material for sequencing was CD4+ T cells from PBMCs. The origin of the receptors is a human donor in good health.

The chain has TRBV20-1 and TRBJ2-5; D is undetermined. Germline V gives CDR1 DFQATT, CDR2 SNEGSKA (reference sequence). The CDR3 has 15 residues. V lost 0 bases and J 0 bases, leaving 11 bases between the germline ends. The CDR3 DNA sequence: TGCAGTGCTAGAGATATCCGGGCTCACCAAGAGACCCAGTACTTC. Its protein product is CSARDIRAHQETQYF.

The chain has TRBV9 and TRBJ2-3; D is undetermined. The germline V gene has CDR1 SGDLS and CDR2 YYNGEE. The CDR3 runs to 15 residues. The V and J ends lost 3 bases and 0 bases respectively, with 11 bases between them. The CDR3 nucleotides are TGTGCCAGCAGCGAGGGCGGCATTAGCACAGATACGCAGTATTTT. Translation: CASSEGGISTDTQYF.

V gene TRBV5-1 combines with J gene TRBJ1-3, with 7 bases lining up with TRBD1. Germline CDR1 SGHRS, CDR2 YFSETQ. V lost 4 bases, J lost 0 bases, and 4 bases stayed unmatched. The CDR3 runs to 15 residues. The CDR3 DNA follows: TGCGCCAGCAGCGACGGGACAGCCTCTGGAAACACCATATATTTT. This gives the protein CASSDGTASGNTIYF.

This chain's CDR3 is CASLGNTGELFF. Written as DNA, the CDR3 is TGTGCCAGTTTAGGGAACACCGGGGAGCTGTTTTTT. This sequence joins TRBV19 and TRBJ2-2; D unclear. The CDR3 spans 12 residues. CDR1 and CDR2 (germline): LNHDA, SQIVND (reference sequence). The V end lost 8 bases, the J end lost 1 base, and 5 bases lay between the germline ends.

The chain has TRBV3-1 and TRBJ2-6; TRBD1 might be the D (5 bases). The ends were cut back, 0 bases at V and 4 bases at J, with 10 bases in the middle. This CDR3 region has 16 residues. Looked up from germline, CDR1 is LGHDT and CDR2 is YNNKEL (reference sequence). The CDR3 sequence: CASSQDRTPGANVLTF. CDR3 nucleotides: TGTGCCAGCAGCCAAGACAGGACACCGGGGGCCAACGTCCTGACTTTC.

The J gene is TRBJ2-7, the V gene TRBV29-1, with 10 bases that match TRBD1. There are 12 residues in the CDR3. The trim removed 6 bases at V and 7 bases at J, leaving 6 bases unmatched. Germline CDR1 reads SQVTM; CDR2 reads ANQGSEA. This CDR3 is CSVTRDRGEQYF. CDR3 nucleotide sequence: TGCAGCGTCACCCGGGACAGGGGTGAGCAGTACTTC.

V and J are TRBV12-3 or TRBV12-4 and TRBJ2-5; D is undetermined. There are 14 residues in the CDR3. Trimming took off 2 bases at V and 2 bases at J, with 9 bases between the two ends. CDR3 sequence: CASSLRRRQETQYF. DNA of the CDR3: TGTGCCAGCAGTTTACGCAGGAGACAAGAGACCCAGTACTTC.

This chain joins TRBV5-1 and TRBJ2-7, with D possibly TRBD1 on 6 matching bases. Trimming pared 2 bases from V and 0 bases from J, leaving 18 bases between. Germline lookup yields CDR1 SGHRS and CDR2 YFSETQ. The CDR3 covers 17 residues. As DNA, the CDR3 is TGCGCCAGCAGCTTAAGAAGTTCCGGGACACCCTCCTACGAGCAGTACTTC. This gives the protein CASSLRSSGTPSYEQYF.

The chain couples TRBV29-1 to TRBJ2-1, with D perhaps given as TRBD1 or TRBD2 (5 bases each). There are 13 residues in the CDR3. The germline V gene has CDR1 SQVTM and CDR2 ANQGSEA. V was cut by 4 bases and J by 2 bases, with 9 bases left in between. CDR3 in DNA: TGCAGCGTTGCCCCGGGGCCCTACAATGAGCAGTTCTTC. The encoded protein is CSVAPGPYNEQFF.

The V gene is TRBV11-2, the J gene TRBJ2-2; 7 nucleotides match TRBD1. Per germline, CDR1 SGHAT and CDR2 FQNNGV. CDR3 length equals 15 residues. The trim removed 1 base at V and 3 bases at J, leaving 2 bases unmatched. This chain's CDR3 is CASSLVQGYTGELFF. In nucleotides, the CDR3 is TGTGCCAGCAGCTTAGTACAGGGGTACACCGGGGAGCTGTTTTTT.

The chain recombines TRBV20-1 with TRBJ1-1; D possibly corresponds to TRBD1 (6 bases). Germline V gene data show CDR1 as DFQATT and CDR2 as SNEGSKA (reference sequence). The V end lost 6 bases, the J end lost 3 bases, and 17 bases lay between the germline ends. CDR3 length: 14 amino acids. The DNA for the CDR3 is TGCAGTGCGAGACGCTCAGGGGACCACACTGAAGCTTTCTTT. It yields the protein CSARRSGDHTEAFF.

The chain recombines TRBV15 with TRBJ1-1, with TRBD1 as a possible D gene (5 bases). CDR1 is LNHNV, CDR2 YYDKDF, per germline (reference sequence). V lost 3 bases and J lost 5, with 16 bases in between. This CDR3 is built from 15 residues. CDR3 protein: CATSSALGGGTEAFF. The DNA for the CDR3 is TGTGCCACCAGCAGTGCCCTCGGGGGAGGGACTGAAGCTTTCTTT.

This chain joins TRBV7-2 and TRBJ2-1, with 10 bases matching TRBD2. The ends lost 5 bases at V and 6 bases at J; junction bases unmatched: 7. The CDR3 runs 15 residues. In germline, CDR1 is SGHTA, CDR2 FQGNSA. CDR3 bases: TGTGCCAGCAGCGCCAGCGGGGGGGTCTTCAATGAGCAGTTCTTC. Its protein product is CASSASGGVFNEQFF.

The chain uses TRBV4-2 and TRBJ2-1; 7 bases fit TRBD1. Germline V CDR1 and CDR2: LGHNA, YNFKEQ. V was clipped by 2 bases and J by 8 bases; unmatched bases: 12. CDR3 length: 16 residues. This CDR3 is CASSQQGGLLGDEQFF. The CDR3 DNA reads TGTGCCAGCAGCCAACAAGGGGGCTTGTTGGGCGATGAGCAGTTCTTC.

The chain uses TRBV11-2 and TRBJ2-7; TRBD1 agrees at 8 bases. CDR3 size: 16 residues. Germline CDR1 SGHAT, CDR2 FQNNGV. V shed 3 bases and J 0 bases; nucleotides not matched to a gene: 7. CDR3 region: CASSFPQGAFSYEQYF. The DNA for the CDR3 is TGTGCCAGCAGCTTCCCGCAGGGGGCCTTCTCCTACGAGCAGTACTTC.

Of note for this clonotype: Relative to the germline gene, one junction end is altered; a read error may explain this. The rearrangement joins TRBV5-1 to TRBJ1-3; no firm D call. This CDR3 has 16 amino acids. Per the germline V gene, CDR1 is SGHRS and CDR2 is YFSETQ. The CDR3 here is CASSSAETSSENTIYF. The DNA of the CDR3 is TGCGCCAGCAGCTCGGCCGAGACATCCTCTGAAAACACCATATATTTT.

CDR3 protein: CASSLDSHTEAFF. CDR3 DNA sequence: TGTGCCAGCAGCTTGGACAGCCACACTGAAGCTTTCTTT. The chain recombines TRBV5-4 with TRBJ1-1; no definite D call. The CDR3 is 13 amino acids. V lost 0 bases to trimming and J lost 3 bases, with 6 bases between them. Germline CDR1 SGHNT, CDR2 YYREEE (reference sequence).

The chain links TRBV6-5 to TRBJ2-7; D is possibly TRBD1 (5 bases). The CDR3 loop spans 14 amino acids. Germline CDR1 reads MNHEY; CDR2 reads SVGAGI. V shed 0 bases and J shed 0 bases, with 6 bases lying between them. The CDR3 sequence is CASSYSDSSYEQYF. The CDR3 nucleotides are TGTGCCAGCAGTTACTCAGACAGCTCCTACGAGCAGTACTTC.

The rearrangement links TRBV5-1 to TRBJ2-1; D unresolved. This CDR3 has 13 residues. CDR1 is SGHRS and CDR2 is YFSETQ in the germline V gene. V was trimmed by 1 base and J by 5 bases, leaving 7 bases between them. CDR3 coding DNA: TGCGCCAGCAGCTTGCAAGTGGACAATGAGCAGTTCTTC. It specifies CASSLQVDNEQFF. Full variable domain (outside the CDR3, taken from reference TRBV5-1 and TRBJ2-1): KAGVTQTPRYLIKTRGQQVTLSCSPISGHRSVSWYQQTPGQGLQFLFEYFSETQRNKGNFPGRFSGRQFSNSRSEMNVSTLELGDSALYLCASSLQVDNEQFFGPGTRLTVL.

The rearrangement uses TRBV2 and TRBJ2-1, with D possibly being TRBD2 (6 bases). V lost 10 bases and J lost 0, with 10 bases in between. The V gene's germline CDR1 is SNHLY and CDR2 FYNNEI. This CDR3 has 13 residues. CDR3 sequence: CAIRERSYNEQFF. The CDR3 DNA is TGTGCCATCCGGGAGCGCTCCTACAATGAGCAGTTCTTC.

V gene TRBV5-1 combines with J gene TRBJ2-7, with 8 bases fitting TRBD2. The germline V gene encodes CDR1 SGHRS and CDR2 YFSETQ. V lost 4 bases to trimming and J lost 3 bases; unmatched junction nucleotides: 15. This CDR3 spans 17 amino acids. In DNA, the CDR3 is TGCGCCAGCAGCCAACCAACCGGGACTAGACTTCTCTACGAGCAGTACTTC. It translates to CASSQPTGTRLLYEQYF.

The chain joins TRBV9 to TRBJ2-2; 7 positions agree with TRBD2. Per the germline V gene, CDR1 is SGDLS and CDR2 is YYNGEE. The CDR3 runs to 16 residues. Losses at the gene ends were 4 bases for V and 0 bases for J; bases not matched to a gene: 6. The CDR3 DNA reads TGTGCCAGCAGCCCATTCCGGGGGGCGAACACCGGGGAGCTGTTTTTT. This translates into CASSPFRGANTGELFF.

This sequence joins TRBV7-2 and TRBJ2-7, with D maybe TRBD1 (5 bases). Germline V gene sequence: CDR1 SGHTA, CDR2 FQGNSA. There are 14 residues in the CDR3. The V end lost 5 bases, the J end lost 6 bases, and 17 bases lay between the germline ends. For the CDR3, the DNA is TGTGCCAGCAGCGAACAGGAATCGTGGGGCGAGCAGTACTTC. This gives the protein CASSEQESWGEQYF. Supplemented by reference TRBV7-2 and TRBJ2-7, the full variable domain reads GAGVSQSPSNKVTEKGKDVELRCDPISGHTALYWYRQSLGQGLEFLIYFQGNSAPDKSGLPSDRFSAERTGGSVSTLTIQRTQQEDSAVYLCASSEQESWGEQYFGPGTRLTVT.

The chain links TRBV18 to TRBJ1-1; no definite D call. V was clipped by 2 bases and J by 2 bases, with 15 bases between them. The CDR3 has 16 residues. CDR1 is KGHSH, CDR2 LQKENI, per germline. This CDR3 reads CASSPYPGAINTEAFF. The DNA for the CDR3 is TGTGCCAGCTCACCATATCCGGGAGCCATAAACACTGAAGCTTTCTTT.

This chain uses TRBV23-1 with TRBJ2-5; a weak D match, TRBD1 (5 bases). TRBV23-1 is placed among ORFs of uncertain function. The CDR3 runs to 15 residues. V shed 2 bases and J shed 1 base, with 11 bases lying between them. This CDR3 reads CASSQIPRAQETQYF. The DNA for the CDR3 is TGCGCCAGCAGTCAAATCCCCAGGGCCCAAGAGACCCAGTACTTC.

The chain carries TRBV3-1 and TRBJ1-1, with D unclear. V was shortened by 4 bases and J by 4 bases, with 10 bases between the two germline ends. The CDR3 runs 13 residues. From germline, CDR1 is LGHDT and CDR2 YNNKEL (reference sequence). CDR3 nucleotide sequence: TGTGCCAGCAGCCCTTTAGTCGGCACTGAAGCTTTCTTT. It codes for CASSPLVGTEAFF.

Only one count was recorded for this clonotype. The chain uses TRBV21-1 and TRBJ2-1; TRBD2 is the table's D call and was not checked against the DNA. TRBV21-1 constitutes a pseudogene. The CDR3 length is 16 residues. CDR3 bases: TGTGCCAGCAGCAAAGAGGGCCCCTGGTGGTACAATGAGCAGTTCTTC. Translation gives CASSKEGPWWYNEQFF.